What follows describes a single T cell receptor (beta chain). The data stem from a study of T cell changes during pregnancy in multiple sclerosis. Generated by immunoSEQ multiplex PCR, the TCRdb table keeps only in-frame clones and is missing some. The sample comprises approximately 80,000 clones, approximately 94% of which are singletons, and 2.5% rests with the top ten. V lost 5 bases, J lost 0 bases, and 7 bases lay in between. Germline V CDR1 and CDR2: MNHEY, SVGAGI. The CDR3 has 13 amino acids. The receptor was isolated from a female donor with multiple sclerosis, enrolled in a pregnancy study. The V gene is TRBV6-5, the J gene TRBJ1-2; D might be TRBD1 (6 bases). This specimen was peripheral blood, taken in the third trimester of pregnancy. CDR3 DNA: TGTGCCAGCAGTGGACAGACTAACTATGGCTACACCTTC. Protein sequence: CASSGQTNYGYTF.